One and the same sample provided the 24 T cell receptor beta chains below, sequenced in a study of response to subunit inactivated influenza vaccine (dated by TCRdb to 2016 to 2019). Receptors were amplified or captured by RT-PCR. Sequencing was carried out with an Illumina HiSeq 2500. In-frame beta chains were kept once TCRdb had trimmed the public reads at Q25 with fastp and called clones with MiXCR. Each entry merges the rows of one CDR3 protein and shows their most common DNA and genes. The sample data list about 650,000 distinct CDR3 sequences, and approximately 15% of these were observed just once. The ten largest clones capture about 7.6% of the sample. The starting material was PBMCs from blood, obtained roughly 15 days before vaccination. The receptor source for this set is a middle-aged man who received an inactivated influenza vaccine. Donor details come from another sample of the same person, matched by shared clones.

The gene calls are TRBV7-6 and TRBJ2-2; D possibly corresponds to TRBD2 (6 bases). This CDR3 comprises 19 residues. V was shortened by 4 bases and J by 3 bases, with 24 bases between the two germline ends. Germline V gene data show CDR1 as SGHVS and CDR2 as FNYEAQ. Here the CDR3 reads CASSSAHRGKRGDTGELFF. CDR3 coding DNA: TGTGCCAGCAGCTCCGCACATCGGGGGAAGAGAGGGGACACCGGGGAGCTGTTTTTT. Using reference TRBV7-6 and TRBJ2-2 for the parts outside the CDR3, the full variable domain is GAGVSQSPRYKVTKRGQDVALRCDPISGHVSLYWYRQALGQGPEFLTYFNYEAQQDKSGLPNDRFSAERPEGSISTLTIQRTEQRDSAMYRCASSSAHRGKRGDTGELFFGEGSRLTVL.

The rearrangement links TRBV7-3 to TRBJ2-3; TRBD2 matches 8 bases. The CDR3 is 14 amino acids. Per the germline V gene, CDR1 is SGHTA and CDR2 is FQGTGA. The trim removed 5 bases at V and 6 bases at J, leaving 7 bases unmatched. The CDR3 DNA sequence: TGTGCCAGCAGCCCAATAGCGGGACCTGATACGCAGTATTTT. This encodes CASSPIAGPDTQYF.

This clonotype was found a few times. The chain joins TRBV6-5 to TRBJ2-1; D might be TRBD2 (5 bases). Germline V gene sequence: CDR1 MNHEY, CDR2 SVGAGI. Trimming shortened V by 3 bases and J by 3 bases, and 9 bases separated the two germline ends. CDR3 size: 14 residues. The CDR3 region has the DNA TGTGCCAGCAGTTATGCTAGCAGCTACAATGAGCAGTTCTTC. Amino acids: CASSYASSYNEQFF.

A few counts support this clonotype. The V and J genes are TRBV7-2 and TRBJ2-2, with 8 positions matching TRBD2. The CDR3 is 16 amino acids. Unmatched junction bases numbered 3, after V lost 2 bases and J lost 1 base. Germline CDR1 and CDR2: SGHTA and FQGNSA. For the CDR3, the DNA is TGTGCCAGCAGCTTATTGGCGGGGGGGAACACCGGGGAGCTGTTTTTT. Its translation: CASSLLAGGNTGELFF.

This clonotype was detected only a few times. The CDR3 loop reads CSARDQRSGGLPDTQYF. DNA of the CDR3: TGCAGTGCTAGAGATCAAAGGAGCGGGGGCCTGCCAGATACGCAGTATTTT. This chain connects TRBV20-1 to TRBJ2-3; 8 nucleotides align to TRBD2. Germline values: CDR1 DFQATT, CDR2 SNEGSKA (reference sequence). With 0 bases clipped from V and 4 bases from J, the junction kept 12 bases outside the gene matches. The CDR3 length is 17 residues.

V is TRBV5-1 and J is TRBJ2-1; 11 bases agree with TRBD1. V was pared by 4 bases and J by 4 bases, with 7 bases of the junction left unmatched. CDR1 is SGHRS and CDR2 is YFSETQ in the germline V gene. The CDR3 has 16 amino acids. CDR3 region: CASSVRTGGAYNEQFF. The CDR3 nucleotides read TGCGCCAGCAGCGTGCGGACAGGGGGCGCTTACAATGAGCAGTTCTTC.

The rearrangement joins TRBV15 to TRBJ2-7; D could derive from TRBD1 or TRBD2 (5 bases each). This CDR3 contains 14 residues. Germline V gene data show CDR1 as LNHNV and CDR2 as YYDKDF (reference sequence). Deletions cut 0 bases from V and 6 bases from J, with 12 bases between. In DNA form, the CDR3 reads TGTGCCACCAGCAGAGACCGGGGACCGGGCGAGCAGTACTTC. This gives the protein CATSRDRGPGEQYF.

The rearrangement uses TRBV6-5 and TRBJ2-7; unclear D gene. CDR1 is MNHEY and CDR2 is SVGAGI in the germline V gene. CDR3 length: 14 amino acids. V lost 2 bases to trimming and J lost 2 bases, with 10 bases between them. Here the CDR3 reads CASSYNALAYEQYF. Here the CDR3 DNA reads TGTGCCAGCAGTTACAACGCCCTAGCCTACGAGCAGTACTTC.

This clonotype was counted only a few times. The chain joins TRBV27 to TRBJ2-2, with a possible D match to TRBD1 (5 bases). CDR1 and CDR2 from the germline V gene are MNHEY and SMNVEV (reference sequence). V was cut by 3 bases and J by 5 bases, with 19 bases left in between. The CDR3 is 17 amino acids. The CDR3: CASSLGYQGAGTGELFF. The CDR3 DNA is TGTGCCAGCAGTTTGGGCTACCAGGGCGCCGGGACCGGGGAGCTGTTTTTT.

The chain uses TRBV20-1 and TRBJ2-7; D unresolved. The V gene lost 1 base and the J gene lost 0 bases, with 13 bases spanning the gap. There are 15 residues in the CDR3. CDR1 is DFQATT, CDR2 SNEGSKA, per germline (reference sequence). This chain's CDR3 is CSARVWAPSSYEQYF. The CDR3 DNA is TGCAGTGCTAGAGTCTGGGCACCGAGCTCCTACGAGCAGTACTTC.

The chain links TRBV21-1 to TRBJ1-1. TRBV21-1 represents a pseudogene. The length of the CDR3 is 12 residues. Here the CDR3 reads CASSMKNTEAFF. The CDR3 DNA follows: TGTGCCAGCAGCATGAAAAACACTGAAGCTTTCTTT.

Notes on this clonotype: The CDR3 end shows no conserved phenylalanine or tryptophan, and so a read error is likely. The chain combines TRBV27 with TRBJ2-1; no reliable D call. Germline-derived CDR1 and CDR2 are MNHEY and SMNVEV (reference sequence). V was cut by 2 bases and J by 0 bases, with 14 bases left in between. This CDR3 comprises 17 residues. In DNA form, the CDR3 reads TGTGCCAGCAGTTTACGAGTTACAGCTTCCTCCTACAATGAGCAGTTCTTA. Amino acids: CASSLRVTASSYNEQFL.

The V and J genes are TRBV6-6 and TRBJ1-5; a weak D match, TRBD1 (5 bases). V was cut by 4 bases and J by 4 bases, with 8 bases left in between. The CDR3 is 13 amino acids. Per the germline V gene, CDR1 is MNHNY and CDR2 is SVGAGI (reference sequence). CDR3 nucleotide sequence: TGTGCCAGCAGTTTTCAGGGAAATCAGCCCCAGCATTTT. Translated: CASSFQGNQPQHF.

The chain joins TRBV15 to TRBJ2-7; a weak D match, TRBD1 (6 bases). CDR3 length: 13 amino acids. Germline loops: CDR1 LNHNV, CDR2 YYDKDF (reference sequence). Trimming stripped 2 bases from V and 4 bases from J, with 9 bases between. The CDR3: CATSRQQGYEQYF. CDR3 nucleotide sequence: TGTGCCACCAGCAGACAACAGGGATACGAGCAGTACTTC. Together with reference TRBV15 and TRBJ2-7, the CDR3 gives the full variable domain: DAMVIQNPRYQVTQFGKPVTLSCSQTLNHNVMYWYQQKSSQAPKLLFHYYDKDFNNEADTPDNFQSRRPNTSFCFLDIRSPGLGDTAMYLCATSRQQGYEQYFGPGTRLTVT.

This clonotype was observed a handful of times. DNA of the CDR3: TGCAGTGCCCCTTCGGGGGGGCCCCGCACAGATACGCAGTATTTT. Its translation is CSAPSGGPRTDTQYF. This chain links TRBV20-1 with TRBJ2-3; 8 nucleotides line up with TRBD2. Germline lookup yields CDR1 DFQATT and CDR2 SNEGSKA (reference sequence). The CDR3 sequence is 15 residues long. The J segment lost 1 base and the V segment lost 6 bases, leaving 9 bases of the junction unmatched.

This clonotype appeared many times. The chain links TRBV5-1 to TRBJ2-2; D might be TRBD1 (6 bases). Per germline, CDR1 SGHRS and CDR2 YFSETQ. CDR3 size: 16 residues. V was clipped by 0 bases and J by 3 bases, with 12 bases between them. CDR3 residues: CASSLVTGQYTGELFF. For the CDR3, the DNA is TGCGCCAGCAGCTTGGTAACAGGGCAATACACCGGGGAGCTGTTTTTT. The entire variable domain, with the rest obtained from reference TRBV5-1 and TRBJ2-2, is as follows: KAGVTQTPRYLIKTRGQQVTLSCSPISGHRSVSWYQQTPGQGLQFLFEYFSETQRNKGNFPGRFSGRQFSNSRSEMNVSTLELGDSALYLCASSLVTGQYTGELFFGEGSRLTVL.

The V call is TRBV7-8, the J call TRBJ2-1, with D perhaps matching TRBD1 (6 bases). The germline CDR1 and CDR2 sequences are SGHVS and FQNEAQ. The CDR3 is 15 residues long. V was trimmed by 5 bases and J by 1 base, leaving 12 bases between them. This CDR3 is CASSQQGISYNEQFF. Written as DNA, the CDR3 is TGTGCCAGCAGCCAACAGGGTATTTCCTACAATGAGCAGTTCTTC.

The gene calls are TRBV12-3 or TRBV12-4 and TRBJ2-7; 11 bases map to TRBD2. Trimming removed 3 bases from V and 3 bases from J; junction bases left unmatched: 4. The CDR3 totals 15 residues. The chain's CDR3 is CASSFVGTSGYEQYF. The CDR3, as DNA: TGTGCCAGCAGTTTCGTCGGGACTAGCGGCTACGAGCAGTACTTC.

This clonotype was seen repeatedly, ten times or more. This chain connects TRBV7-2 to TRBJ2-5, with D hard to call. CDR1 is SGHTA and CDR2 is FQGNSA in the germline V gene. Between the trimmed V and J ends, which lost 1 base and 3 bases, there was a span of 6 bases. This CDR3 spans 13 amino acids. The CDR3, as DNA: TGTGCCAGCAGCTTAGACCCCAAAGAGACCCAGTACTTC. This codes for CASSLDPKETQYF.

V gene TRBV24-1 combines with J gene TRBJ2-1, with 9 bases aligning to TRBD1. The germline gives CDR1 KGHDR, CDR2 SFDVKD. The CDR3 extends over 15 amino acids. The V gene end was trimmed by 3 bases and the J gene end by 6 bases; junction bases not matched to a gene: 5. CDR3 residues: CATSDAGQGLNEQFF. The DNA of the CDR3 is TGTGCCACCAGTGATGCGGGACAGGGACTCAATGAGCAGTTCTTC.

The table lists this clonotype with many counts. The CDR3: CASSELREGLPSYEQYF. As DNA, the CDR3 is TGTGCCAGCAGTGAGTTACGGGAGGGCCTACCATCGTACGAGCAGTACTTC. The V call is TRBV25-1, the J call TRBJ2-7; 8 bases line up with TRBD2. V was clipped by 3 bases and J by 4 bases; unmatched bases: 14. The CDR3 spans 17 residues. Looked up from germline, CDR1 is MGHDK and CDR2 is SYGVNS.

V and J are TRBV7-9 and TRBJ1-1, with D perhaps matching TRBD1 (5 bases). Germline CDR1 reads SEHNR; CDR2 reads FQNEAQ (reference sequence). V was clipped by 3 bases and J by 7 bases, with 12 bases between them. CDR3 length equals 13 residues. The CDR3 region is CASSFAGPGEAFF. Here the CDR3 DNA reads TGTGCCAGCAGCTTCGCAGGGCCGGGTGAAGCTTTCTTT.

This clonotype was observed many times. This chain uses TRBV6-2 or TRBV6-3 with TRBJ2-7; 7 bases agree with TRBD1. The CDR3 consists of 15 residues. V dropped 3 bases and J dropped 4; count of bases not matched to a gene: 9. Germline V gene lookup returns CDR1 MNHEY and CDR2 SVGEGT. As DNA, the CDR3 is TGTGCCAGCAGTTATATCGCGACAGGGCTGTACGAGCAGTACTTC. Its protein product is CASSYIATGLYEQYF.

The gene calls are TRBV27 and TRBJ2-7; unclear D gene. Germline CDR1 and CDR2: MNHEY and SMNVEV (reference sequence). V lost 5 bases to trimming and J lost 0 bases, with 11 bases between them. The CDR3 is made up of 14 amino acids. This CDR3 reads CASSRQTFSYEQYF. Written as DNA, the CDR3 is TGTGCCAGCAGTCGGCAGACCTTCTCCTACGAGCAGTACTTC.